The rows below give T cell receptor beta chains drawn from one sample of a study of shared clonotypes between healthy human individuals. Generated by immunoSEQ multiplex PCR, the TCRdb table keeps only in-frame clones and is missing some. Among under 2.5 million clones listed, 85% to 95% were seen once. The sample consisted of naive CD4+ T cells from PBMCs. All receptors come from a man aged 18 to 35 in good health. Some clones in this sample may be carry-over from other donors' samples. Each CDR3 is given with its conserved first and last residue. Each record gives: CDR3 length, V gene, D gene, J gene, CDR3 protein. D genes are given only for firm matches.

>15|TRBV28|TRBD2|TRBJ2-7
CASSLIGTSGYEQYF
>16|TRBV5-6|TRBD2|TRBJ2-7
CASSLAPSGSSYEQYF
>16|TRBV28|-|TRBJ1-3
CASSRPGFFSGNTIYF
>14|TRBV15|-|TRBJ2-5
CATSSGTVGETQYF
>14|TRBV5-8|TRBD2|TRBJ2-3
CASSPWGGRDTQYF
>14|TRBV6-4|TRBD1|TRBJ2-1
CASSETGIYNEQFF
>13|TRBV2|TRBD2|TRBJ2-7
CASTWLAGDEQYF
>14|TRBV2|TRBD2|TRBJ2-1
CASSEREGYNEQFF
>16|TRBV7-8|-|TRBJ1-5
CASSLARGVGNQPQHF
>16|TRBV29-1|TRBD1|TRBJ2-1
CSVEVTPGQGGNEQFF
>15|TRBV28|-|TRBJ2-7
CASSLGGSTSYEQYF
>19|TRBV27|TRBD1|TRBJ1-1
CASSLSIPGQGYANTEAFF
>14|TRBV4-2|-|TRBJ1-2
CASSQARVNYGYTF
>14|TRBV28|-|TRBJ2-7
CASRRSGGRREQYF
>14|TRBV10-3|-|TRBJ1-2
CAISEIAETYGYTF
>16|TRBV14|-|TRBJ2-5
CASSQQPGVGGETQYF
>16|TRBV9|TRBD2|TRBJ2-3
CASSVGGLAGADTQYF
>15|TRBV7-9|-|TRBJ2-1
CASLPLGTPDNEQFF
>15|TRBV19|TRBD1|TRBJ1-2
CASSGRGREHYGYTF
>15|TRBV6-5|TRBD2|TRBJ2-2
CASSRLAGPTGELFF
>15|TRBV5-1|-|TRBJ1-3
CASALIGSSGNTIYF
>15|TRBV7-2|TRBD1|TRBJ1-5
CASSPRQGGNQPQHF
>16|TRBV6-1|TRBD2|TRBJ2-1
CASSEAGTSSYNEQFF
>15|TRBV29-1|-|-
CSVEAEQGTPYEQYF
>15|TRBV27|TRBD1|TRBJ1-1
CASSPLDRGGTEAFF
>16|TRBV5-1|TRBD1|TRBJ1-1
CASSLMTGGLNTEAFF
>14|TRBV30|TRBD2|TRBJ2-1
CAWSVKAGGHEQFF
>17|TRBV7-2|TRBD2|TRBJ2-1
CASSSSLSGRASNEQFF
>15|TRBV6-5|-|TRBJ2-6
CASSARNGGRGVLTF
>13|TRBV2|-|TRBJ2-2
CASRPRVTGELFF
>13|TRBV7-6|-|TRBJ1-5
CASSPGGGQPQHF
>17|TRBV2|-|TRBJ1-1
CASSAEGRVDMNTEAFF
>15|TRBV7-9|-|TRBJ2-7
CASSLVGERAYEQYF
>14|TRBV7-8|-|TRBJ2-7
CASSLQRALNEQYF
>13|TRBV10-3|-|TRBJ2-2
CAISESREEELFF
>15|TRBV6-1|TRBD1|TRBJ1-5
CASRGTEYSNQPQHF
>15|TRBV15|-|TRBJ1-4
CATSSDRATNEKLFF
>16|TRBV4-1|TRBD1|TRBJ1-4
CASSIFTGQVNEKLFF
>15|TRBV9|TRBD1|TRBJ2-6
CASSPGTGVPPVLTF
>14|TRBV19|TRBD1|TRBJ2-3
CASSPTGGPDTQYF